The clone carrying this T cell receptor (beta chain) has at least ten counts. Its antigen is not identified. Germline lookup yields CDR1 SNHLY and CDR2 FYNNEI. The V segment lost 5 bases and the J segment 6 bases; nucleotides outside the gene matches: 4. The CDR3 length is 15 residues. These data belong to a study of regulatory T cells in long-lasting Graves disease. Broader study findings: Persistent patients shared more public clonotypes (roughly 2,800) than new patients (just under 1,000).

Indicated time point: newly diagnosed GD, antithyroid drugs for less than 3 months. Generation of the TCR library employed RNA extracted from PBMCs. Assembly of TCR beta libraries relied on iRepertoire HTBI primers together with Arm-PCR of CDR3 regions. TCRdb re-called the multiplex PCR reads through MiXCR, storing one row per CDR3 protein. Found here are hundreds of thousands of distinct CDR3 sequences, around 17% of them singletons; the top ten hold 15% to 20%. These data are also associated with another study on T cells in Graves' hyperthyroidism and ophthalmopathy.

This TCR was recovered from a woman in her twenties or thirties with Graves disease. The sequenced sample was peripheral blood mononuclear cells (PBMCs), obtained at new diagnosis, from a patient treated with antithyroid drugs. V and J are TRBV2 and TRBJ1-6, with 10 bases identical to TRBD1. The CDR3 protein is CASSPRTGGNSPLHF. In nucleotides, the CDR3 is TGTGCCAGCAGTCCGAGGACAGGGGGTAATTCACCCCTCCACTTT.